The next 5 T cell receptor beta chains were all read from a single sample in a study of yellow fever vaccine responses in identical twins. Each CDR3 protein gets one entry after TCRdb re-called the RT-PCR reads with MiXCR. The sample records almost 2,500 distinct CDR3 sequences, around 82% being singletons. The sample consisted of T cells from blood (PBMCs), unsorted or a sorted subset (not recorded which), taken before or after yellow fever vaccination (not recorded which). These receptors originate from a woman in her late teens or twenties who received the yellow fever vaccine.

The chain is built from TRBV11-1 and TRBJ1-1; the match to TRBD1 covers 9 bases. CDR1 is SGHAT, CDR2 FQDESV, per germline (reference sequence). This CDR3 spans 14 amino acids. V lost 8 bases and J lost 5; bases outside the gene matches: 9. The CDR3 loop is CASRDREVKTEAFF. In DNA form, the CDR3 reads TGTGCCAGCCGGGACAGGGAAGTTAAGACTGAAGCTTTCTTT.

In DNA form, the CDR3 reads TGTGCCAGCAGCTACCCATTGGGGGGCGAGCAGTACTTC. Its translation is CASSYPLGGEQYF. The J gene is TRBJ2-7, the V gene TRBV6-2 or TRBV6-3; D might be TRBD2 (6 bases). Germline CDR1 and CDR2: MNHEY and SVGEGT. V lost 6 bases and J lost 6, with 15 bases in between. CDR3 length: 13 amino acids.

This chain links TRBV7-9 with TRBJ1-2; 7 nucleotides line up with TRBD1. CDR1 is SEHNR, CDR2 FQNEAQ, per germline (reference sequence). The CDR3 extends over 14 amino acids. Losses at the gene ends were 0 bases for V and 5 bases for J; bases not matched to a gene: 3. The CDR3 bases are TGTGCCAGCAGCTTAGCGGACAGGAGATATGGCTACACCTTC. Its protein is CASSLADRRYGYTF.

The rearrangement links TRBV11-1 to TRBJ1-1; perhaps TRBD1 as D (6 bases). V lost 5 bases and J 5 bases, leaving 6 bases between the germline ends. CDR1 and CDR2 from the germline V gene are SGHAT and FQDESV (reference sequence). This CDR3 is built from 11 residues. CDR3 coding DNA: TGTGCCAGCAGCCAGGGGACTGAAGCTTTCTTT. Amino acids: CASSQGTEAFF. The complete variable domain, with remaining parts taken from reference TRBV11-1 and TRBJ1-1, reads EAEVAQSPRYKITEKSQAVAFWCDPISGHATLYWYRQILGQGPELLVQFQDESVVDDSQLPKDRFSAERLKGVDSTLKIQPAELGDSAMYLCASSQGTEAFFGQGTRLTVV.

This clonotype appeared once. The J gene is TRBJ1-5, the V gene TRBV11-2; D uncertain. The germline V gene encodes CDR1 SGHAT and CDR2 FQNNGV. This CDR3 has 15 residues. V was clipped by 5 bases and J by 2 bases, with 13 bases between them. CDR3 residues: CASSEFQVGNQPQHF. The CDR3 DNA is TGTGCCAGCAGCGAATTCCAGGTGGGCAATCAGCCCCAGCATTTT.